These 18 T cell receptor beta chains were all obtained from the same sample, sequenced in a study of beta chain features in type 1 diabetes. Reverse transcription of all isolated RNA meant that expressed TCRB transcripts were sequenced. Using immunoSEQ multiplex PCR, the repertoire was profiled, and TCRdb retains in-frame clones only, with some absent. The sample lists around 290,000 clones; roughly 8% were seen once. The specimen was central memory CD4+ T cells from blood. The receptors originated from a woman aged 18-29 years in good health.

The CDR3 region is CASSPATGGGRGTQYF. DNA for the CDR3: TGTGCCAGCTCACCAGCGACAGGGGGCGGGCGCGGTACGCAGTATTTT. The chain joins TRBV18 to TRBJ2-3; 10 bases match TRBD1. Trimming removed 2 bases from V and 8 bases from J; junction bases left unmatched: 10. This CDR3 comprises 16 residues. The germline CDR1 and CDR2 sequences are KGHSH and LQKENI.

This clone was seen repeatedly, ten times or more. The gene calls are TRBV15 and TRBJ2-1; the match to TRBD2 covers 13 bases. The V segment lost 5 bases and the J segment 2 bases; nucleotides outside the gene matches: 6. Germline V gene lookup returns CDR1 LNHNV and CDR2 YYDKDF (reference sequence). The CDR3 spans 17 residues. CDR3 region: CATSAYGTSGTYNEQFF. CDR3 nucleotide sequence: TGTGCCACCAGCGCCTACGGGACTAGCGGGACCTACAATGAGCAGTTCTTC.

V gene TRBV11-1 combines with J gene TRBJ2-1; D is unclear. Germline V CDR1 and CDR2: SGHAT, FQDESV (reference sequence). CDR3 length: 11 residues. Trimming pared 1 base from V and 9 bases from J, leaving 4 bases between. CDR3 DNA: TGTGCCAGCAGCTTAGACGGTGAGCAGTTCTTC. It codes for CASSLDGEQFF.

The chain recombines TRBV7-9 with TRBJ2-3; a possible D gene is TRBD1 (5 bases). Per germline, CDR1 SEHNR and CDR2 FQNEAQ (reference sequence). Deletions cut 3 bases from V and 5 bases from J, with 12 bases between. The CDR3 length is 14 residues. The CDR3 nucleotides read TGTGCCAGCAGCTTTACAGGTCGATTAGATACGCAGTATTTT. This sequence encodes CASSFTGRLDTQYF.

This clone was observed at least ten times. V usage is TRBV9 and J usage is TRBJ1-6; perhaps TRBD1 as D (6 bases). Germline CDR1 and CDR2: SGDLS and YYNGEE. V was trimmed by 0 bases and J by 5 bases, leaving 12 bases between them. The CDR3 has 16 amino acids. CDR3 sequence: CASSVAVGADNSPLHF. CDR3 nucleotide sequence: TGTGCCAGCAGCGTAGCGGTGGGGGCAGATAATTCACCCCTCCACTTT.

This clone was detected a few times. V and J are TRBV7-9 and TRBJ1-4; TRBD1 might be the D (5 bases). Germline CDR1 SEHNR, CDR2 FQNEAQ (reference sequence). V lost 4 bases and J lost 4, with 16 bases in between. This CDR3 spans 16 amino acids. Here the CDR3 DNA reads TGTGCCAGCAGCTCCGTCAGGGTTGGTAATAATGAAAAACTGTTTTTT. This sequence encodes CASSSVRVGNNEKLFF. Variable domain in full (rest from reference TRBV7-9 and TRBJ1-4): DTGVSQNPRHKITKRGQNVTFRCDPISEHNRLYWYRQTLGQGPEFLTYFQNEAQLEKSRLLSDRFSAERPKGSFSTLEIQRTEQGDSAMYLCASSSVRVGNNEKLFFGSGTQLSVL.

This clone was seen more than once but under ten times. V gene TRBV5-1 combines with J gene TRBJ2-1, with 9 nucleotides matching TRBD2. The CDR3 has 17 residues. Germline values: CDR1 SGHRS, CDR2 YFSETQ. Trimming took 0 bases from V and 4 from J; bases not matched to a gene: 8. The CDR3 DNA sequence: TGCGCCAGCAGCTTGGCTGGCGGGAGGGGGGAATACAATGAGCAGTTCTTC. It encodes CASSLAGGRGEYNEQFF.

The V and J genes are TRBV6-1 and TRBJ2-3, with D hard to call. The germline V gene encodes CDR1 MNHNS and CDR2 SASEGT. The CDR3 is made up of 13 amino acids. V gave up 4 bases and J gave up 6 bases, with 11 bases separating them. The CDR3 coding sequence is TGTGCCAGCAGTGCCCGACCCAAGGATACGCAGTATTTT. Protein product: CASSARPKDTQYF.

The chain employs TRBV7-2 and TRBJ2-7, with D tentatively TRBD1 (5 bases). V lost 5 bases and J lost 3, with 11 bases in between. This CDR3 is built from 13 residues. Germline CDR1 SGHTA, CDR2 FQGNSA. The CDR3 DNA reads TGTGCCAGCAGCATCAGGGTTCTCTACGAGCAGTACTTC. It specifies CASSIRVLYEQYF. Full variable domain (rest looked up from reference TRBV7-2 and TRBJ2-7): GAGVSQSPSNKVTEKGKDVELRCDPISGHTALYWYRQSLGQGLEFLIYFQGNSAPDKSGLPSDRFSAERTGGSVSTLTIQRTQQEDSAVYLCASSIRVLYEQYFGPGTRLTVT.

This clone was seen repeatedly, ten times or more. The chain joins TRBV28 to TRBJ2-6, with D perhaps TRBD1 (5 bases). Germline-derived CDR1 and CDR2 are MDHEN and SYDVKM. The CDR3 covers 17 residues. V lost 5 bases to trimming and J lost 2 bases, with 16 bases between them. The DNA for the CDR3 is TGTGCCAGCAGTCCTGACAGTGCTGGTACTGGGGCCAACGTCCTGACTTTC. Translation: CASSPDSAGTGANVLTF.

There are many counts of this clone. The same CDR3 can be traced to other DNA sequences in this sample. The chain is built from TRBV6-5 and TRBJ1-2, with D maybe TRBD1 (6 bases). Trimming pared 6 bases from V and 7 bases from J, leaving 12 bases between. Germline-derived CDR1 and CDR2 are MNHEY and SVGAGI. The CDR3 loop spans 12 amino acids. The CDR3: CASRAGGGGYTF. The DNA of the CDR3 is TGTGCCAGCAGGGCGGGAGGGGGTGGCTACACCTTC.

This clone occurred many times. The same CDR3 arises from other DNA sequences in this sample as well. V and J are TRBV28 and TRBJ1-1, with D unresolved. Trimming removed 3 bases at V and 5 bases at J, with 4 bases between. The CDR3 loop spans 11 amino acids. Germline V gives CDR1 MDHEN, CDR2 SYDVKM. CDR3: CASSFGTEAFF. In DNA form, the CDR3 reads TGTGCCAGCAGTTTTGGAACTGAAGCTTTCTTT.

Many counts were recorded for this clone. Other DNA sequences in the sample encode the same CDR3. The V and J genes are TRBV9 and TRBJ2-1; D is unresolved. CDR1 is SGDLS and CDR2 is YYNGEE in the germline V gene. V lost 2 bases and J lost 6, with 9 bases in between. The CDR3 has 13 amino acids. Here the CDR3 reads CASSVGVRNEQFF. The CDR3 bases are TGTGCCAGCAGCGTCGGAGTTCGCAATGAGCAGTTCTTC.

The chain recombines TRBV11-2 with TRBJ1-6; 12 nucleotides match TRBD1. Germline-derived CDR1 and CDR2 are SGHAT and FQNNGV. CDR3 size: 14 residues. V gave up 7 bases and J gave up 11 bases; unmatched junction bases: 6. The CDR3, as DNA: TGTGCCAGCAAGGGGACAGGGGGCAAAGCACCCCTCCACTTT. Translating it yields CASKGTGGKAPLHF.

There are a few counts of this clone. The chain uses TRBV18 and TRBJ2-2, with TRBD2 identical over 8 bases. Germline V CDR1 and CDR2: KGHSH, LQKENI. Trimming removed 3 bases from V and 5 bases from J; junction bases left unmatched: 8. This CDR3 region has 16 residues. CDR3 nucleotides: TGTGCCAGCTCACCTTTAGCGGGAAGCGGGACCGGGGAGCTGTTTTTT. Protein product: CASSPLAGSGTGELFF.

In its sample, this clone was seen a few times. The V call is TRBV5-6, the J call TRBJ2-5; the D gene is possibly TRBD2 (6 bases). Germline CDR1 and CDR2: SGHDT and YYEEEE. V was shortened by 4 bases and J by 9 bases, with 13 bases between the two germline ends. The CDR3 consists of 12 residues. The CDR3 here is CASSPGLRAQYF. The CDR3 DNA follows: TGTGCCAGCAGCCCGGGACTTCGAGCCCAGTACTTC.

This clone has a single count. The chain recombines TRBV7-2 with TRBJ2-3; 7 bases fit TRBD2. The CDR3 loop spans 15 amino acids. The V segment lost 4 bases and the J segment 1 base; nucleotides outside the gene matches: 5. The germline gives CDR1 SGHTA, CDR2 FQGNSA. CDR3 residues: CASSWRGTGTDTQYF. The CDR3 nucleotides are TGTGCCAGCAGCTGGCGGGGGACCGGCACAGATACGCAGTATTTT.

CDR3 DNA sequence: TGTGCCAGCAGTTTCAAGGCTCATAGCGATGGCTACACCTTC. This codes for CASSFKAHSDGYTF. The V and J genes are TRBV27 and TRBJ1-2, with D hard to call. Germline V gives CDR1 MNHEY, CDR2 SMNVEV (reference sequence). CDR3 length equals 14 residues. V dropped 3 bases and J dropped 6 bases, with 14 bases sitting between them.